The next 15 T cell receptor beta chains were all read from a single sample in a study of cytomegalovirus exposure and HLA in healthy donors. Data came from immunoSEQ multiplex PCR; TCRdb stores just in-frame clones and leaves some out. The data hold fewer than 150,000 clones, with about 87% observed a single time. Sequenced: PBMCs. These receptors originate from a man aged 18 to 29 in good health and CMV-seropositive.

The chain joins TRBV6-5 to TRBJ2-1; 13 bases agree with TRBD2. With 6 bases clipped from V and 7 bases from J, the junction kept 3 bases outside the gene matches. Germline-derived CDR1 and CDR2 are MNHEY and SVGAGI. This CDR3 comprises 14 residues. CDR3 DNA sequence: TGTGCCAGCAGGGGACTAGCGGGATGGAATGAGCAGTTCTTC. Translating it yields CASRGLAGWNEQFF.

The chain recombines TRBV7-2 with TRBJ2-7; D gene ambiguous. Germline loops: CDR1 SGHTA, CDR2 FQGNSA. Trimming took 2 bases from V and 6 from J, leaving 5 bases between them. The CDR3 contains 11 residues. The CDR3 here is CASSLQVEQYF. CDR3 in DNA: TGTGCCAGCAGCTTACAGGTCGAGCAGTACTTC.

The chain employs TRBV2 and TRBJ2-1, with 7 bases fitting TRBD2. V dropped 8 bases and J dropped 3; count of bases not matched to a gene: 16. Germline CDR1 is SNHLY and CDR2 is FYNNEI. The CDR3 spans 17 residues. For the CDR3, the DNA is TGTGCCAGCTCCCTTCTTCCGACAGCGGGGTTCTACAATGAGCAGTTCTTC. Amino acids: CASSLLPTAGFYNEQFF.

The chain recombines TRBV5-1 with TRBJ1-3; D might be TRBD1 (6 bases). V lost 0 bases and J lost 4, with 11 bases in between. The CDR3 length is 15 residues. Germline V gene sequence: CDR1 SGHRS, CDR2 YFSETQ. Here the CDR3 reads CASSLVGQWGNTIYF. The CDR3 coding sequence is TGCGCCAGCAGCTTGGTAGGACAGTGGGGAAACACCATATATTTT.

This clone was counted once. The chain has TRBV5-4 and TRBJ1-1; no clear D. Germline V gene sequence: CDR1 SGHNT, CDR2 YYREEE (reference sequence). The CDR3 is made up of 17 amino acids. V lost 2 bases and J 5 bases, leaving 22 bases between the germline ends. The CDR3 here is CASSFGTGWAGGTEAFF. The CDR3 bases are TGTGCCAGCAGCTTTGGTACCGGGTGGGCAGGAGGAACTGAAGCTTTCTTT. Looking up the rest from reference TRBV5-4 and TRBJ1-1 gives the full variable domain: ETGVTQSPTHLIKTRGQQVTLRCSSQSGHNTVSWYQQALGQGPQFIFQYYREEENGRGNFPPRFSGLQFPNYSSELNVNALELDDSALYLCASSFGTGWAGGTEAFFGQGTRLTVV.

This chain's CDR3 is CASTLEMDYGYTF. For the CDR3, the DNA is TGTGCCAGCACCCTAGAGATGGACTATGGCTACACCTTC. The rearrangement joins TRBV2 to TRBJ1-2; D uncertain. The CDR3 covers 13 residues. The V end was cut by 7 bases, the J end by 3 bases, with 12 bases between. Germline CDR1 SNHLY, CDR2 FYNNEI.

CDR3 amino acids: CASSYGDRPYEQYF. The CDR3 DNA reads as TGTGCCAGCAGTTACGGGGACAGACCTTACGAGCAGTACTTC. The chain uses TRBV6-6 and TRBJ2-7, with 7 bases matching TRBD1. V trimming: 2 bases; J trimming: 4 bases; junction bases outside the gene matches: 5. This CDR3 region has 14 residues. Germline assignment: CDR1 MNHNY and CDR2 SVGAGI (reference sequence).

The chain combines TRBV4-1 with TRBJ2-1; D call uncertain. V was cut by 5 bases and J by 0 bases, with 14 bases left in between. CDR3 length: 16 residues. The germline V gene encodes CDR1 MGHRA and CDR2 YSYEKL. This CDR3 reads CASSYPVRSSYNEQFF. DNA of the CDR3: TGCGCCAGCAGCTACCCTGTCCGGAGCTCCTACAATGAGCAGTTCTTC.

J is TRBJ1-6 and V is TRBV2, with 9 bases identical to TRBD1. CDR1 and CDR2 (germline): SNHLY, FYNNEI. This CDR3 has 14 amino acids. J lost 11 bases, V lost 6 bases, and 8 bases had no gene match. Here the CDR3 DNA reads TGTGCCAGCAGACGGACAGGGGAAAGTGCACCCCTCCACTTT. This translates into CASRRTGESAPLHF. Complete variable domain (other parts from reference TRBV2 and TRBJ1-6): EPEVTQTPSHQVTQMGQEVILRCVPISNHLYFYWYRQILGQKVEFLVSFYNNEISEKSEIFDDQFSVERPDGSNFTLKIRSTKLEDSAMYFCASRRTGESAPLHFGNGTRLTVT.

The chain combines TRBV6-1 with TRBJ2-7, with 7 bases fitting TRBD1. This CDR3 comprises 14 residues. Unmatched junction bases numbered 6, after V lost 7 bases and J lost 0 bases. The germline V gene has CDR1 MNHNS and CDR2 SASEGT. For the CDR3, the DNA is TGTGCCAGCATTAAGGGGGACAGCTCCTACGAGCAGTACTTC. It yields the protein CASIKGDSSYEQYF.

J is TRBJ1-1 and V is TRBV5-4; the match to TRBD1 covers 9 bases. This CDR3 has 12 amino acids. With V trimmed by 2 bases and J by 10 bases, 3 bases remained unmatched. Germline values: CDR1 SGHNT, CDR2 YYREEE (reference sequence). CDR3 in amino acids: CASSLPGQGAFF. The CDR3, as DNA: TGTGCCAGCAGCTTACCGGGACAGGGAGCTTTCTTT.

The chain carries TRBV2 and TRBJ2-1; 8 bases align to TRBD2. From germline, CDR1 is SNHLY and CDR2 FYNNEI. The CDR3 extends over 15 amino acids. V gave up 6 bases and J gave up 5 bases; unmatched junction bases: 9. CDR3 region: CASRGTRAEDNEQFF. Here the CDR3 DNA reads TGTGCCAGCAGGGGGACTAGAGCGGAGGACAATGAGCAGTTCTTC.

This chain links TRBV5-4 with TRBJ2-7; D is perhaps TRBD2 (7 bases). Trimming took 0 bases from V and 0 from J, leaving 19 bases between them. CDR1 and CDR2 (germline): SGHNT, YYREEE (reference sequence). This CDR3 has 18 residues. CDR3 sequence reads: CASSLGGASGFSSYEQYF. DNA for the CDR3: TGTGCCAGCAGCTTGGGGGGGGCTAGCGGTTTTAGCTCCTACGAGCAGTACTTC.

This chain connects TRBV18 to TRBJ1-2; TRBD1 is a possible D gene (5 bases). Trimming removed 3 bases from V and 7 bases from J, with 15 bases in between. Germline loops: CDR1 KGHSH, CDR2 LQKENI. The CDR3 loop spans 14 amino acids. The chain's CDR3 is CASSPGGIPIGYTF. The CDR3 coding sequence is TGTGCCAGCTCACCCGGGGGTATTCCAATTGGCTACACCTTC.

This chain connects TRBV6-5 to TRBJ1-4, with D perhaps matching TRBD1 (5 bases). The CDR3 runs 14 residues. Germline V gene lookup returns CDR1 MNHEY and CDR2 SVGAGI. Trimming took 10 bases from V and 6 from J, leaving 18 bases between them. CDR3 sequence (DNA): TGTGCCACCAGAACCTCGGGAGGGGATGAAAAACTGTTTTTT. Amino acids: CATRTSGGDEKLFF.